One sample yielded the 14 T cell receptor beta chains listed below, sequenced in a study of blood T cell repertoires in COVID-19. Data came from immunoSEQ multiplex PCR; TCRdb stores just in-frame clones and leaves some out. The table records around 95,000 clones, about 90% of them present only once. The sample comprised peripheral blood. The receptors here all came from a human donor in a cohort sampled during active COVID-19.

This chain uses TRBV5-6 with TRBJ2-3, with TRBD2 matching 12 bases. Germline V gene data show CDR1 as SGHDT and CDR2 as YYEEEE. The V segment lost 4 bases and the J segment 2 bases; nucleotides outside the gene matches: 5. This CDR3 is built from 16 residues. As DNA, the CDR3 is TGTGCCAGCAGCCCGACTAGCGGGAGAATCACAGATACGCAGTATTTT. It translates to CASSPTSGRITDTQYF.

V is TRBV7-8 and J is TRBJ2-7, with 12 bases aligning to TRBD2. Germline V gene lookup returns CDR1 SGHVS and CDR2 FQNEAQ. CDR3 length equals 15 residues. The ends lost 4 bases at V and 5 bases at J; junction bases unmatched: 6. The CDR3 sequence: CASSSLAGGPHEQYF. CDR3 DNA: TGTGCCAGCAGCTCTCTAGCGGGAGGGCCTCACGAGCAGTACTTC.

V gene TRBV6-2 or TRBV6-3 combines with J gene TRBJ2-7, with 8 bases matching TRBD2. This CDR3 is 14 amino acids long. Germline V gene lookup returns CDR1 MNHEY and CDR2 SVGEGT. V dropped 3 bases and J dropped 4; count of bases not matched to a gene: 5. This chain's CDR3 is CASSYGSGIYEQYF. Here the CDR3 DNA reads TGTGCCAGCAGTTATGGTAGCGGGATTTACGAGCAGTACTTC.

This clone appeared a single time. The chain carries TRBV2 and TRBJ2-3, with 9 bases that match TRBD2. V shed 6 bases and J 5 bases; nucleotides not matched to a gene: 12. Germline V gene data show CDR1 as SNHLY and CDR2 as FYNNEI. The CDR3 is made up of 16 amino acids. CDR3 sequence reads: CASSASPSGIRDTQYF. The DNA for the CDR3 is TGTGCCAGCAGCGCCTCACCTAGCGGGATCAGAGATACGCAGTATTTT.

This chain joins TRBV7-9 and TRBJ2-2, with 7 positions matching TRBD1. This CDR3 is built from 15 residues. The germline V gene has CDR1 SEHNR and CDR2 FQNEAQ (reference sequence). With V trimmed by 0 bases and J by 6 bases, 4 bases remained unmatched. The CDR3 nucleotides are TGTGCCAGCAGCTTAGCCCTCGACAGGGCCGGGGAGCTGTTTTTT. It yields the protein CASSLALDRAGELFF.

The chain uses TRBV24-1 and TRBJ2-7, with 8 bases fitting TRBD1. The junction had 8 bases not matched to a gene; V was cut back by 3 bases and J by 2 bases. The CDR3 length is 16 residues. CDR1 and CDR2 from the germline V gene are KGHDR and SFDVKD. The chain's CDR3 is CATSDPGQGMPYEQYF. In nucleotides, the CDR3 is TGTGCCACCAGTGATCCCGGACAGGGAATGCCCTACGAGCAGTACTTC.

The chain combines TRBV6-2 or TRBV6-3 with TRBJ2-3, with 11 positions matching TRBD2. V was clipped by 2 bases and J by 2 bases; unmatched bases: 3. CDR3 length equals 16 residues. From germline, CDR1 is MNHEY and CDR2 SVGEGT. As DNA, the CDR3 is TGTGCCAGCAGTTACCGTAGCGGGAGGGTCACAGATACGCAGTATTTT. This sequence encodes CASSYRSGRVTDTQYF.

This clone was seen more than once but under ten times. The CDR3 DNA reads TGTGCCAGCAGAATCGGGACAGCGGATACGCAGTATTTT. It codes for CASRIGTADTQYF. This chain connects TRBV28 to TRBJ2-3, with 7 bases lining up with TRBD1. The CDR3 covers 13 residues. With 6 bases clipped from V and 6 bases from J, the junction kept 6 bases outside the gene matches. Germline CDR1 MDHEN, CDR2 SYDVKM.

CDR3: CASSRGQGLGSGDTQYF. CDR3 sequence (DNA): TGCGCCAGCAGCCGGGGACAGGGGTTAGGTTCGGGAGATACGCAGTATTTT. The chain recombines TRBV4-3 with TRBJ2-3; TRBD1 matches at 10 bases. The V gene end was trimmed by 4 bases and the J gene end by 5 bases; junction bases not matched to a gene: 12. Germline-derived CDR1 and CDR2 are LGHNA and YSLEER. The CDR3 is made up of 17 amino acids.

The CDR3, as DNA: TGTGCCAGCAGTGAAACCAGGGCCACTGGAAACACCATATATTTT. It encodes CASSETRATGNTIYF. The rearrangement links TRBV25-1 to TRBJ1-3, with D perhaps matching TRBD1 (5 bases). This CDR3 is 15 amino acids long. CDR1 and CDR2 from the germline V gene are MGHDK and SYGVNS. V lost 2 bases and J 2 bases, leaving 10 bases between the germline ends. Together with reference TRBV25-1 and TRBJ1-3, the CDR3 gives the full variable domain: EADIYQTPRYLVIGTGKKITLECSQTMGHDKMYWYQQDPGMELHLIHYSYGVNSTEKGDLSSESTVSRIRTEHFPLTLESARPSHTSQYLCASSETRATGNTIYFGEGSWLTVV.

The V gene is TRBV5-1, the J gene TRBJ2-3; D is uncertain. This CDR3 comprises 13 residues. Trimming took 4 bases from V and 4 from J, leaving 10 bases between them. CDR1 is SGHRS, CDR2 YFSETQ, per germline. As DNA, the CDR3 is TGCGCCAGCAGCGAAAACAGTCCAGATACGCAGTATTTT. Its translation: CASSENSPDTQYF.

V is TRBV24-1 and J is TRBJ1-2; no definite D call. Trimming removed 4 bases from V and 5 bases from J, with 16 bases in between. Germline lookup yields CDR1 KGHDR and CDR2 SFDVKD. The CDR3 is 15 residues long. The CDR3 nucleotides are TGTGCCACCAGTGACCCCCCCCGGCCACTATATGGCTACACCTTC. This encodes CATSDPPRPLYGYTF.

V gene TRBV9 combines with J gene TRBJ1-2, with TRBD1 matching over 9 bases. The CDR3 loop spans 13 amino acids. Germline values: CDR1 SGDLS, CDR2 YYNGEE. Trimming took 3 bases from V and 7 from J; bases not matched to a gene: 4. The CDR3 reads CASSADRGFGYTF. Here the CDR3 DNA reads TGTGCCAGCAGCGCAGACAGGGGGTTTGGCTACACCTTC.

In DNA, the CDR3 is TGTGCCAGTAGTCAAGGACAGGCAGCCTACGAGCAGTACTTC. Amino acid sequence: CASSQGQAAYEQYF. The chain uses TRBV19 and TRBJ2-7, with 7 nucleotides matching TRBD1. CDR1 is LNHDA, CDR2 SQIVND, per germline (reference sequence). This CDR3 contains 14 residues. V was pared by 5 bases and J by 2 bases, with 6 bases of the junction left unmatched. Looking up the rest from reference TRBV19 and TRBJ2-7 gives the full variable domain: DGGITQSPKYLFRKEGQNVTLSCEQNLNHDAMYWYRQDPGQGLRLIYYSQIVNDFQKGDIAEGYSVSREKKESFPLTVTSAQKNPTAFYLCASSQGQAAYEQYFGPGTRLTVT.